This T cell receptor beta chain was profiled in a study of T cell changes during pregnancy in multiple sclerosis. The CDR3 has 16 residues. The ends lost 6 bases at V and 4 bases at J; junction bases unmatched: 8. The germline gives CDR1 MNHNY, CDR2 SVGAGI (reference sequence). Repertoires were generated with immunoSEQ multiplex PCR, while TCRdb's copy carries only in-frame clones and drops some. The table has about 100,000 clones, about nine tenths seen once; the top ten hold 0.7% to 0.9%. The rearrangement uses TRBV6-6 and TRBJ2-2; 10 bases align to TRBD1. This TCR was recovered from a female donor in good health, enrolled as a control in a pregnancy study. This sample comprised peripheral blood, obtained in the second trimester of pregnancy. For the CDR3, the DNA is TGTGCCAGCAGACCGACAGGGGGCCGGGGCACCGGGGAGCTGTTTTTT. It is translated as CASRPTGGRGTGELFF.